The sequence of this T cell receptor (beta chain) was determined in a study of control samples from healthy donors and cancer patients. The CDR3 is 16 amino acids. CDR1 and CDR2 from the germline V gene are MNHEY and SVGEGT. V shed 5 bases and J 1 base; nucleotides not matched to a gene: 9. TCRdb's copy holds only in-frame clones and misses some; the assay was immunoSEQ multiplex PCR. This sample has 45,000 to 60,000 clones, with 87% found just once. The clonotype was recovered from a man aged 55 to 70 with head and neck cancer. The sequenced sample consisted of PBMCs. The genes are TRBV6-2 or TRBV6-3 and TRBJ2-5, with 8 positions matching TRBD1. The CDR3: CASSTGTGQIQETQYF. CDR3 in DNA: TGTGCCAGCAGTACCGGGACAGGTCAGATCCAAGAGACCCAGTACTTC.